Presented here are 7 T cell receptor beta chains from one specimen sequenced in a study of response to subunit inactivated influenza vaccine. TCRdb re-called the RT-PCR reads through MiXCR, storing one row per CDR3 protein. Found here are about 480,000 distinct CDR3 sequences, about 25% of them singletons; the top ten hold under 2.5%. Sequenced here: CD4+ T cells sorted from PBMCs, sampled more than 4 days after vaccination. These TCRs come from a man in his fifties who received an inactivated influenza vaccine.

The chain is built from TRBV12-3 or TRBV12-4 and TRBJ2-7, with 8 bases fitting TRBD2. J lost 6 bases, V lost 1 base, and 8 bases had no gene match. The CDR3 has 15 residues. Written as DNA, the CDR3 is TGTGCCAGCAGTTTAGTCGCGGGAGGACTAAGCGAGCAGTACTTC. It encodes CASSLVAGGLSEQYF.

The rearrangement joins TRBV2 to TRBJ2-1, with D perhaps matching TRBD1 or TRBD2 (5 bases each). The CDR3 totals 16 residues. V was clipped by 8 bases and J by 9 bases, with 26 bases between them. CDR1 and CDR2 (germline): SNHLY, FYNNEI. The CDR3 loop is CASRKGSSVLGVEQFF. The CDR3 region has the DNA TGTGCCAGCCGGAAAGGGAGCAGTGTCTTGGGGGTTGAGCAGTTCTTC.

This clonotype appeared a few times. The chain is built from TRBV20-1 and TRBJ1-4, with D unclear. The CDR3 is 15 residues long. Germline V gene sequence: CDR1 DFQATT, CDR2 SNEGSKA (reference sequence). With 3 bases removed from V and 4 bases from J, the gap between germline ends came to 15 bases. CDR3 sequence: CSASFTVGNNEKLFF. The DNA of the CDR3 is TGCAGTGCTAGTTTTACGGTCGGAAATAATGAAAAACTGTTTTTT.

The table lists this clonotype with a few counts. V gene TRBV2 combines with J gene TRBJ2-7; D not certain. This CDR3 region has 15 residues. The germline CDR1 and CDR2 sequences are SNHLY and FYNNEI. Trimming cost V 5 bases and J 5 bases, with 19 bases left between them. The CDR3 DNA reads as TGTGCCAGCAGTACCTCGACCGGGTTTGGGAACGAGCAGTACTTC. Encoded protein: CASSTSTGFGNEQYF.

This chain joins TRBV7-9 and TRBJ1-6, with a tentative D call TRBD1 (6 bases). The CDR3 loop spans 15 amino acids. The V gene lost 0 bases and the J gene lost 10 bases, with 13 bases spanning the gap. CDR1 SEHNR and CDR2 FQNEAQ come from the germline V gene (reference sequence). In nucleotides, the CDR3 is TGTGCCAGCAGCTTAGCTGGCAGGGGTGGCTCACCCCTCCACTTT. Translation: CASSLAGRGGSPLHF.

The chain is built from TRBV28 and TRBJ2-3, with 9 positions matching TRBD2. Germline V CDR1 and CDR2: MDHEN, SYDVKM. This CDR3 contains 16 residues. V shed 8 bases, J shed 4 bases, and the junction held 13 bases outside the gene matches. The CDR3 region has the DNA TGTGCCAGCCGCCCCCAGGGACTAGCAGGTTCAGATACGCAGTATTTT. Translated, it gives CASRPQGLAGSDTQYF.

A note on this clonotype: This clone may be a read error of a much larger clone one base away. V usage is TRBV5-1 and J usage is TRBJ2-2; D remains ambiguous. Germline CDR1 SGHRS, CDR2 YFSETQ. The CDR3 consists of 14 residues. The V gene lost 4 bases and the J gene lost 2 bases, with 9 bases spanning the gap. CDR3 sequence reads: CASSPETNTGELFF. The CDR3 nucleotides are TGCGCCAGCAGCCCCGAGACCAACACCGGGGAGCTGTTTTTT.